This T cell receptor beta chain was sequenced in a study of molecular identifiers for immune sequencing clone quantification. Study-wide results and limits: Jurkat TCR RNA that was spiked in from one cell was reportedly detectable among approximately 900,000 naive cells. Sharing of a barcode by identical TCR molecules could cause highly expanded clone sizes to be underestimated. Clones above 20 RNA copies contained over 99% of effector molecules but under 1% of naive ones.

Between the trimmed V and J ends, which lost 0 bases and 8 bases, there was a span of 13 bases. Looked up from germline, CDR1 is MNHEY and CDR2 is SMNVEV (reference sequence). CDR3 length equals 14 residues. This clonotype has a count of ten or more. Its target is not known. Listed TCR primers, together with previously described methods, were used for the bulk TCR libraries. TCRdb fed the PCR reads into MiXCR, producing one record per CDR3 protein. This table has hundreds of thousands of distinct CDR3 sequences, 15% to 20% appearing once. Specimen: naive CD8+ T cells from blood, with Jurkat cell RNA spiked in. Subset reported: FACS-sorted CD8+CD4-CCR7+CD45RA+ naive T cells. The sequence was obtained from a human donor in good health. Some libraries in this study had Jurkat cell RNA spiked in. V and J are TRBV27 and TRBJ1-1, with a tentative D call TRBD1 (5 bases). The CDR3 sequence is CASSLSTGGFEAFF. CDR3 bases: TGTGCCAGCAGTTTATCGACGGGGGGTTTCGAAGCTTTCTTT.